The 15 T cell receptor beta chains below come from one sample, sequenced in a study of cytomegalovirus exposure and HLA in healthy donors. Libraries were prepared by immunoSEQ multiplex PCR; TCRdb keeps only in-frame clonotypes and omits some of them. The data contain about 150,000 clones, about 94% of them singletons. The sequenced material came from PBMCs. These receptors originate from a man between 18 and 35 years old in good health and CMV-seropositive.

The genes are TRBV30 and TRBJ1-1; D possibly corresponds to TRBD1 (5 bases). Trimming removed 3 bases at V and 3 bases at J, with 20 bases between. CDR1 GTSNPN and CDR2 SVGIG come from the germline V gene (reference sequence). This CDR3 has 16 residues. Here the CDR3 reads CAWSTGALSPDTEAFF. CDR3 DNA sequence: TGTGCCTGGAGCACAGGAGCCCTATCGCCGGACACTGAAGCTTTCTTT.

The table lists this clone with a count of one. The rearrangement links TRBV2 to TRBJ2-2; TRBD1 agrees at 10 bases. Germline V gene data show CDR1 as SNHLY and CDR2 as FYNNEI. Germline trimming cut 2 bases from V and 3 bases from J; bases unmatched to any gene: 3. The CDR3 runs to 16 residues. CDR3 amino acids: CASSEWTGGDTGELFF. The CDR3 coding sequence is TGTGCCAGCAGTGAATGGACAGGGGGTGACACCGGGGAGCTGTTTTTT.

The chain carries TRBV28 and TRBJ2-2; D gene ambiguous. The CDR3 extends over 13 amino acids. V was clipped by 7 bases and J by 0 bases, with 6 bases between them. Germline V gene lookup returns CDR1 MDHEN and CDR2 SYDVKM. In DNA form, the CDR3 reads TGTGCCAGCACCGTCCCGAACACCGGGGAGCTGTTTTTT. It yields the protein CASTVPNTGELFF.

The chain is built from TRBV28 and TRBJ2-1, with D unclear. With 6 bases removed from V and 4 bases from J, the gap between germline ends came to 7 bases. CDR3 length: 12 amino acids. CDR1 and CDR2 from the germline V gene are MDHEN and SYDVKM. CDR3 protein: CASSRSYNEQFF. CDR3 sequence (DNA): TGTGCCAGCAGCCGGAGTTACAATGAGCAGTTCTTC.

This clone has more than one count but fewer than ten. It is unclear where the CDR3 begins or ends on the DNA, so no DNA is shown, and the CDR3 is as TCRdb lists it. The rearrangement uses TRBV28 and TRBJ1-2; no DNA check was done on the table's D call, TRBD1. Per germline, CDR1 MDHEN and CDR2 SYDVKM. The CDR3 extends over 13 residues, inclusive of both ends. CDR3 amino acids: CASSTSYRDGYTF.

The V call is TRBV27, the J call TRBJ2-7, with a possible D match to TRBD1 (6 bases). The germline V gene has CDR1 MNHEY and CDR2 SMNVEV (reference sequence). Trimming left V 6 bases short and J 3 bases short, with 15 bases between. This CDR3 contains 14 residues. The CDR3 here is CASSSGGGNYEQYF. Here the CDR3 DNA reads TGTGCCAGCAGCTCTGGGGGCGGCAACTACGAGCAGTACTTC.

The CDR3 DNA reads as TGTGCCAGCAGTGTTGAGGGTTGGAGTAATGAAGCTTTCTTT. Protein: CASSVEGWSNEAFF. V usage is TRBV6-4 and J usage is TRBJ1-1; D is undetermined. Looked up from germline, CDR1 is MRHNA and CDR2 is SNTAGT. Between the trimmed V and J ends, which lost 4 bases and 7 bases, there was a span of 16 bases. The CDR3 runs 14 residues.

This chain connects TRBV27 to TRBJ1-3; 7 nucleotides agree with TRBD1. There are 15 residues in the CDR3. Germline V lookup: CDR1 MNHEY, CDR2 SMNVEV (reference sequence). Losses at the gene ends were 5 bases for V and 0 bases for J; bases not matched to a gene: 4. The CDR3 spells CASSPDRTSGNTIYF. The CDR3 bases are TGTGCCAGCAGTCCGGACAGGACCTCTGGAAACACCATATATTTT.

The chain carries TRBV10-3 and TRBJ1-2; 9 bases map to TRBD1. V dropped 7 bases and J dropped 6; count of bases not matched to a gene: 6. The CDR3 loop spans 13 amino acids. CDR1 and CDR2 from the germline V gene are ENHRY and SYGVKD. This chain's CDR3 is CAITPTGGDGYTF. CDR3 sequence (DNA): TGTGCCATCACGCCAACAGGGGGCGATGGCTACACCTTC.

A remark on this clone: Other nucleotide sequences in the sample specify the same CDR3. This chain links TRBV7-9 with TRBJ2-1, with D maybe TRBD2 (6 bases). Germline V gives CDR1 SEHNR, CDR2 FQNEAQ (reference sequence). The CDR3 is 16 residues long. With 2 bases removed from V and 0 bases from J, the gap between germline ends came to 11 bases. This CDR3 reads CASSLSLAGSYNEQFF. Written as DNA, the CDR3 is TGTGCCAGCAGCTTATCACTAGCAGGCTCCTACAATGAGCAGTTCTTC.

The rearrangement joins TRBV15 to TRBJ1-5; 8 positions agree with TRBD1. This CDR3 has 16 residues. The germline gives CDR1 LNHNV, CDR2 YYDKDF (reference sequence). Unmatched junction bases numbered 7, after V lost 3 bases and J lost 3 bases. CDR3 nucleotide sequence: TGTGCCACCAGCAGTACACCGGGACAGGTCAATCAGCCCCAGCATTTT. It is translated as CATSSTPGQVNQPQHF.

This chain joins TRBV5-1 and TRBJ2-5, with a weak D call TRBD2 (5 bases). Germline lookup yields CDR1 SGHRS and CDR2 YFSETQ. Trimming took 2 bases from V and 5 from J, leaving 19 bases between them. The CDR3 sequence is 16 residues long. The CDR3 loop reads CASSFLPRVPGETQYF. The CDR3 nucleotides are TGCGCCAGCAGCTTCCTTCCCCGAGTACCGGGGGAGACCCAGTACTTC.

The chain uses TRBV5-1 and TRBJ2-7, with TRBD1 matching over 9 bases. The J segment lost 5 bases and the V segment lost 4 bases, leaving 10 bases of the junction unmatched. The CDR3 consists of 15 residues. Germline V gene sequence: CDR1 SGHRS, CDR2 YFSETQ. The chain's CDR3 is CASSPTWDRENEQYF. The CDR3 DNA sequence: TGCGCCAGCAGCCCTACCTGGGACAGGGAAAACGAGCAGTACTTC.

The genes are TRBV5-6 and TRBJ2-1; the match to TRBD1 covers 9 bases. Germline trimming cut 4 bases from V and 8 bases from J; bases unmatched to any gene: 10. Germline CDR1 SGHDT, CDR2 YYEEEE. CDR3 length equals 15 residues. The CDR3 region is CASSGGTGRGYEQFF. Written as DNA, the CDR3 is TGTGCCAGCAGCGGAGGGACAGGGAGAGGGTATGAGCAGTTCTTC.

In regard to this clone: Other nucleotide sequences in the sample specify the same CDR3. This sequence joins TRBV5-1 and TRBJ2-7; D possibly corresponds to TRBD1 (5 bases). Trimming took off 2 bases at V and 4 bases at J, with 10 bases between the two ends. Germline V lookup: CDR1 SGHRS, CDR2 YFSETQ. The CDR3 is 13 amino acids. The CDR3 is CASSLRQGYEQYF. In DNA, the CDR3 is TGCGCCAGCAGCTTAAGGCAGGGTTACGAGCAGTACTTC. Full variable domain (rest looked up from reference TRBV5-1 and TRBJ2-7): KAGVTQTPRYLIKTRGQQVTLSCSPISGHRSVSWYQQTPGQGLQFLFEYFSETQRNKGNFPGRFSGRQFSNSRSEMNVSTLELGDSALYLCASSLRQGYEQYFGPGTRLTVT.